Here is one TCR beta chain with its context. Its target is unknown. There are 14 residues in the CDR3. CDR1 is MDHEN and CDR2 is SYDVKM in the germline V gene. The germline V and J ends were trimmed by 7 bases and 5 bases, with 17 bases remaining between them. The sample originates from a study of T cell responses to AZD1222 COVID-19 vaccine. Overall study results and limits: It was only after the peak T cell response that any repertoires were sampled. Baseline seropositivity characterized only six AZD1222 recipients. It should be noted that donors were predominantly white British and more often female, and clonal diversity was possibly underestimated.

The assay was immunoSEQ multiplex PCR, and TCRdb's table has in-frame clones only and misses some. The sample lists some 110,000 clones, 70% to 90% occurring once. V gene TRBV28 combines with J gene TRBJ2-5, with D maybe TRBD2 (6 bases). The clonotype comes from an adult in good health. Sequenced here: peripheral blood, sampled on day 0 of MenACWY control vaccination. The CDR3 DNA is TGTGCCAGCATTGAGGGAGGAGGTATGGAGACCCAGTACTTC. Its translation: CASIEGGGMETQYF.